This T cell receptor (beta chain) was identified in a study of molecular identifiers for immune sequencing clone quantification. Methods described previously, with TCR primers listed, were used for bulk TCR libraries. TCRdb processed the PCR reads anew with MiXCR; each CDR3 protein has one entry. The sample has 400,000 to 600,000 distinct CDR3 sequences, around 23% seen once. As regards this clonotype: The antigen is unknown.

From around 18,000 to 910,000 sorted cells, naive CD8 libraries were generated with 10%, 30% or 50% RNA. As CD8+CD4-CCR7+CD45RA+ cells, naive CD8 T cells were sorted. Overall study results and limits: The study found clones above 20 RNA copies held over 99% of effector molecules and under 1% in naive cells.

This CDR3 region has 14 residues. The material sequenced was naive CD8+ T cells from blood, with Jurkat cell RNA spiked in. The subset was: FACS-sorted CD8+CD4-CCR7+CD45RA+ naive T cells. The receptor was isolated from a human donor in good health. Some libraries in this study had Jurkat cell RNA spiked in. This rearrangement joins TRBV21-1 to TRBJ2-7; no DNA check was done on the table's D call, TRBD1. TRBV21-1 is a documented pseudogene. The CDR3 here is CASSKAAAPHGQYF. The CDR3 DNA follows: TGTGCCAGCAGCAAGGCGGCCGCCCCGCACGGGCAGTACTTC.